A single sample is the source of the 25 T cell receptor beta chains below, sequenced in a study of T cells after yellow fever vaccination. TCRdb called the 5' RACE reads again in MiXCR, with one record for every CDR3 protein. The table includes 95,000 to 150,000 distinct CDR3 sequences, roughly 15% detected once. This specimen was CD8+ T cells sorted from PBMCs, taken 5 days after the yellow fever booster vaccination. The source is a man aged 18 to 29 who received the YFV17D yellow fever vaccine.

This clonotype appeared many times. The rearrangement uses TRBV7-9 and TRBJ2-5, with 10 nucleotides matching TRBD2. CDR1 SEHNR and CDR2 FQNEAQ come from the germline V gene (reference sequence). The V segment lost 0 bases and the J segment 3 bases; nucleotides outside the gene matches: 10. The CDR3 runs to 18 residues. CDR3 nucleotide sequence: TGTGCCAGCAGCTTAGCCTCCAGCGGGGGGGCCTACGAAGAGACCCAGTACTTC. Its translation: CASSLASSGGAYEETQYF.

This clonotype was seen a handful of times. The genes are TRBV27 and TRBJ2-2, with 10 bases that match TRBD1. V dropped 5 bases and J dropped 5; count of bases not matched to a gene: 2. In germline, CDR1 is MNHEY, CDR2 SMNVEV (reference sequence). The CDR3 consists of 14 residues. The CDR3 protein is CASSPGQGTGELFF. The CDR3 nucleotides read TGTGCCAGCAGTCCGGGACAGGGGACCGGGGAGCTGTTTTTT.

In this sample, this clonotype turned up a few times. V is TRBV4-1 and J is TRBJ2-7; D ambiguous. The CDR3 is 14 amino acids. Germline CDR1 is MGHRA and CDR2 is YSYEKL. The ends were cut back, 4 bases at V and 6 bases at J, with 16 bases in the middle. In nucleotides, the CDR3 is TGCGCCAGCAGCCTCCAATCTGCAATGAGCGAGCAGTACTTC. It translates to CASSLQSAMSEQYF.

Here the CDR3 reads CASSHHTNGTGRTYEQYF. Written as DNA, the CDR3 is TGTGCCAGCAGCCACCACACCAACGGGACAGGGCGGACCTACGAGCAGTACTTC. The chain has TRBV14 and TRBJ2-7; 9 bases map to TRBD1. V gave up 3 bases and J gave up 2 bases; unmatched junction bases: 14. The CDR3 has 18 amino acids. The germline CDR1 and CDR2 sequences are SGHDN and FVKESK. Drawing the rest from reference TRBV14 and TRBJ2-7, the complete variable domain is EAGVTQFPSHSVIEKGQTVTLRCDPISGHDNLYWYRRVMGKEIKFLLHFVKESKQDESGMPNNRFLAERTGGTYSTLKVQPAELEDSGVYFCASSHHTNGTGRTYEQYFGPGTRLTVT.

J is TRBJ1-1 and V is TRBV6-5; D is possibly TRBD1 (5 bases). Germline-derived CDR1 and CDR2 are MNHEY and SVGAGI. V was shortened by 6 bases and J by 2 bases, with 16 bases between the two germline ends. The CDR3 totals 15 residues. The CDR3 loop is CASRRTQGPNTEAFF. The CDR3 DNA reads as TGTGCCAGCAGACGGACCCAGGGCCCCAACACTGAAGCTTTCTTT.

The chain combines TRBV4-2 with TRBJ1-1; D gene unclear. Germline loops: CDR1 LGHNA, CDR2 YNFKEQ. Trimming took 0 bases from V and 8 from J, leaving 16 bases between them. The CDR3 spans 15 residues. The CDR3 is CASSQDVKETEEAFF. In DNA, the CDR3 is TGTGCCAGCAGCCAAGACGTAAAAGAGACCGAGGAAGCTTTCTTT.

The genes are TRBV28 and TRBJ1-1, with 7 bases aligning to TRBD1. Unmatched junction bases numbered 8, after V lost 5 bases and J lost 5 bases. This CDR3 region has 14 residues. In germline, CDR1 is MDHEN, CDR2 SYDVKM. CDR3 sequence: CASSLPQGRTEAFF. As DNA, the CDR3 is TGTGCCAGCAGTCTTCCACAGGGGCGGACTGAAGCTTTCTTT.

This clonotype was counted between two and nine times. V and J are TRBV5-4 and TRBJ2-5, with a tentative D call TRBD2 (6 bases). Trimming stripped 9 bases from V and 3 bases from J, with 15 bases between. Germline V gene data show CDR1 as SGHNT and CDR2 as YYREEE (reference sequence). The CDR3 is 13 amino acids. The CDR3 reads CANSRDLEETQYF. The CDR3 nucleotides are TGTGCCAACTCCCGGGACTTGGAAGAGACCCAGTACTTC.

The rearrangement uses TRBV11-2 and TRBJ2-2; D is perhaps TRBD2 (7 bases). The CDR3 consists of 18 residues. Germline CDR1 and CDR2: SGHAT and FQNNGV. The V end was cut by 4 bases, the J end by 0 bases, with 18 bases between. CDR3 nucleotides: TGTGCCAGCAGCTCTCGCGACACAGGGACTACGAACACCGGGGAGCTGTTTTTT. This translates into CASSSRDTGTTNTGELFF.

This sequence joins TRBV11-2 and TRBJ2-4; D gene uncertain. V was clipped by 4 bases and J by 6 bases, with 4 bases between them. CDR1 SGHAT and CDR2 FQNNGV come from the germline V gene. The CDR3 sequence is 11 residues long. This CDR3 is CASSSGNIQYF. The CDR3 DNA is TGTGCCAGCAGCTCTGGAAACATTCAGTACTTC.

The chain joins TRBV21-1 to TRBJ2-7; the D call TRBD2 from the table was never checked on the DNA. TRBV21-1 is a pseudogene segment. This CDR3 has 16 amino acids. CDR3 coding DNA: TGTGCCAGCAGCAAAGCGCCGAGGGTACACTCCTACGAGCAGTACTTC. Its translation is CASSKAPRVHSYEQYF.

This sequence joins TRBV5-6 and TRBJ1-2; D gene ambiguous. V lost 3 bases to trimming and J lost 0 bases, with 12 bases between them. Germline CDR1 is SGHDT and CDR2 is YYEEEE. The CDR3 is made up of 15 amino acids. CDR3 bases: TGTGCCAGCAGCTATAAGGGATCAGCTAACTATGGCTACACCTTC. Amino acids: CASSYKGSANYGYTF.

The chain carries TRBV29-1 and TRBJ2-7; 8 bases are a match to TRBD1. The CDR3 covers 14 residues. Germline trimming cut 6 bases from V and 0 bases from J; bases unmatched to any gene: 7. Germline loops: CDR1 SQVTM, CDR2 ANQGSEA. CDR3 in DNA: TGCAGCGTGGGGACAGGTTTAAGCTCCTACGAGCAGTACTTC. Translating it yields CSVGTGLSSYEQYF.

This clonotype was seen a handful of times. The chain couples TRBV5-1 to TRBJ1-1, with a weak D call TRBD1 (5 bases). The CDR3 has 14 amino acids. Per the germline V gene, CDR1 is SGHRS and CDR2 is YFSETQ. Trimming removed 2 bases at V and 8 bases at J, with 16 bases between. The CDR3 is CASSLVEGPPEAFF. CDR3 bases: TGCGCCAGCAGCTTAGTAGAGGGACCGCCCGAAGCTTTCTTT.

The rearrangement joins TRBV2 to TRBJ2-6, with 8 bases matching TRBD1. The length of the CDR3 is 20 residues. CDR1 and CDR2 from the germline V gene are SNHLY and FYNNEI. Unmatched junction bases numbered 10, after V lost 0 bases and J lost 0 bases. CDR3 bases: TGTGCCAGCAGTGAAGCGGTTCGGCCAGGGGGCGGCTCTGGGGCCAACGTCCTGACTTTC. Translated: CASSEAVRPGGGSGANVLTF. The variable domain in full, with the rest retrieved from reference TRBV2 and TRBJ2-6, is EPEVTQTPSHQVTQMGQEVILRCVPISNHLYFYWYRQILGQKVEFLVSFYNNEISEKSEIFDDQFSVERPDGSNFTLKIRSTKLEDSAMYFCASSEAVRPGGGSGANVLTFGAGSRLTVL.

This clonotype was counted only a few times. The chain joins TRBV9 to TRBJ2-3; 8 nucleotides align to TRBD2. Germline trimming cut 0 bases from V and 2 bases from J; bases unmatched to any gene: 8. Germline CDR1 reads SGDLS; CDR2 reads YYNGEE. There are 17 residues in the CDR3. The CDR3 spells CASSVAPWRGVTDTQYF. The CDR3 nucleotides read TGTGCCAGCAGCGTAGCCCCCTGGCGGGGGGTCACAGATACGCAGTATTTT.

J is TRBJ2-1 and V is TRBV19; D gene unclear. Per the germline V gene, CDR1 is LNHDA and CDR2 is SQIVND (reference sequence). V lost 1 base and J lost 2, with 3 bases in between. The CDR3 length is 13 residues. The CDR3 DNA sequence: TGTGCCAGTAGTATAGCTCCCTACAATGAGCAGTTCTTC. This codes for CASSIAPYNEQFF. The full variable domain, rest sourced from reference TRBV19 and TRBJ2-1, is DGGITQSPKYLFRKEGQNVTLSCEQNLNHDAMYWYRQDPGQGLRLIYYSQIVNDFQKGDIAEGYSVSREKKESFPLTVTSAQKNPTAFYLCASSIAPYNEQFFGPGTRLTVL.

This chain links TRBV6-5 with TRBJ2-7; tentative D call: TRBD2 (7 bases). Trimming took off 6 bases at V and 2 bases at J, with 17 bases between the two ends. This CDR3 contains 15 residues. Germline-derived CDR1 and CDR2 are MNHEY and SVGAGI. The CDR3 region is CASSHRGAAAYEQYV. In DNA form, the CDR3 reads TGTGCCAGCAGCCACCGGGGGGCTGCGGCCTACGAGCAGTACGTC.

This chain links TRBV7-8 with TRBJ2-1, with 11 nucleotides matching TRBD2. Per the germline V gene, CDR1 is SGHVS and CDR2 is FQNEAQ. J lost 4 bases, V lost 2 bases, and 4 bases had no gene match. This CDR3 comprises 16 residues. The CDR3 loop is CASSLPLAGGYNEQFF. As DNA, the CDR3 is TGTGCCAGCAGCTTACCTCTAGCGGGGGGATACAATGAGCAGTTCTTC.

The rearrangement joins TRBV4-2 to TRBJ1-3, with TRBD1 identical over 9 bases. This CDR3 region has 14 residues. J lost 7 bases, V lost 5 bases, and 6 bases had no gene match. CDR1 is LGHNA and CDR2 is YNFKEQ in the germline V gene. The CDR3 DNA reads as TGTGCCAGCAGCTCTGGACAGGGGATGAACACCATATATTTT. Residues: CASSSGQGMNTIYF.

This clonotype was counted many times. The rearrangement joins TRBV4-3 to TRBJ2-3, with TRBD2 as a possible D gene (5 bases). Trimming stripped 4 bases from V and 0 bases from J, with 11 bases between. Germline loops: CDR1 LGHNA, CDR2 YSLEER. The CDR3 is 15 amino acids. CDR3 DNA sequence: TGCGCCAGCAGCCTAGAGGGCATGAGCACAGATACGCAGTATTTT. It is translated as CASSLEGMSTDTQYF.

The chain recombines TRBV4-1 with TRBJ1-1; possible D gene TRBD1, 5 bases. Between the trimmed V and J ends, which lost 0 bases and 4 bases, there was a span of 18 bases. Germline CDR1 is MGHRA and CDR2 is YSYEKL. The CDR3 extends over 17 amino acids. For the CDR3, the DNA is TGCGCCAGCAGCCAAGAGTCTTTCGGGGCGAGGGCCACTGAAGCTTTCTTT. This sequence encodes CASSQESFGARATEAFF.

The rearrangement joins TRBV7-2 to TRBJ2-5, with TRBD1 matching over 11 bases. This CDR3 has 14 amino acids. Germline V gene data show CDR1 as SGHTA and CDR2 as FQGNSA. J gave up 5 bases and V 3 bases, and 2 bases lay outside the gene matches. The CDR3 coding sequence is TGTGCCAGCAGCTTCCGGGACAGGGGGGAGACCCAGTACTTC. Its translation is CASSFRDRGETQYF.

In this sample, this clonotype turned up a few times. V gene TRBV6-2 or TRBV6-3 combines with J gene TRBJ2-7; possibly TRBD2 for D (6 bases). The CDR3 extends over 16 amino acids. Trimming pared 0 bases from V and 4 bases from J, leaving 16 bases between. Looked up from germline, CDR1 is MNHEY and CDR2 is SVGEGT. DNA for the CDR3: TGTGCCAGCAGTTACTCAACAGTGGGACTTGGGTACGAGCAGTACGTC. It yields the protein CASSYSTVGLGYEQYV.

The gene calls are TRBV7-9 and TRBJ1-1; possible D gene TRBD1, 6 bases. V was trimmed by 5 bases and J by 1 base, leaving 17 bases between them. The CDR3 is made up of 16 amino acids. Per the germline V gene, CDR1 is SEHNR and CDR2 is FQNEAQ (reference sequence). CDR3: CASSPRALGANTEAFF. DNA of the CDR3: TGTGCCAGCAGCCCACGTGCCTTGGGGGCGAACACTGAAGCTTTCTTT.